These 12 T cell receptor beta chains originate from one sample sequenced in a study of blood T cell repertoires in COVID-19. TCRdb's table, derived via immunoSEQ multiplex PCR, lists solely in-frame clones and lacks some. The data show 95,000 to 110,000 clones, approximately 80% seen once. The sample was peripheral blood. These receptors were obtained from a man in his 70s with acute or convalescent COVID-19.

The chain uses TRBV29-1 and TRBJ2-5, with TRBD2 identical over 11 bases. The trim removed 2 bases at V and 5 bases at J, leaving 10 bases unmatched. The CDR3 extends over 16 amino acids. Germline V gene data show CDR1 as SQVTM and CDR2 as ANQGSEA. CDR3 bases: TGCAGCGTTGAAAGGCTAGCGGGGGGCATATGGGAGACCCAGTACTTC. Protein sequence: CSVERLAGGIWETQYF.

The V and J genes are TRBV14 and TRBJ1-2, with D maybe TRBD1 (5 bases). CDR1 SGHDN and CDR2 FVKESK come from the germline V gene. V dropped 4 bases and J dropped 2 bases, with 14 bases sitting between them. CDR3 size: 15 residues. CDR3 sequence reads: CASSPRWGGNYGYTF. CDR3 sequence (DNA): TGTGCCAGCAGCCCCAGGTGGGGGGGAAACTATGGCTACACCTTC.

The chain carries TRBV15 and TRBJ1-4; D is possibly TRBD1 (6 bases). Germline V gene sequence: CDR1 LNHNV, CDR2 YYDKDF (reference sequence). This CDR3 is 14 amino acids long. Between the trimmed V and J ends, which lost 4 bases and 4 bases, there was a span of 10 bases. This chain's CDR3 is CATSNDRINEKLFF. CDR3 sequence (DNA): TGTGCCACCAGCAATGACAGGATTAATGAAAAACTGTTTTTT.

The sample holds a few counts of this clone. The gene calls are TRBV15 and TRBJ1-5, with TRBD1 matching over 11 bases. The CDR3 spans 15 residues. Trimming at V came to 1 base and at J to 6 bases, leaving 2 bases not matched to a gene. Germline CDR1 is LNHNV and CDR2 is YYDKDF (reference sequence). CDR3 residues: CATSRAGTGGQPQHF. CDR3 nucleotide sequence: TGTGCCACCAGCAGAGCTGGGACAGGGGGTCAGCCCCAGCATTTT.

This clone has a handful of counts. V usage is TRBV6-2 or TRBV6-3 and J usage is TRBJ1-5; D gene uncertain. V lost 4 bases, J lost 6 bases, and 7 bases lay in between. CDR1 is MNHEY, CDR2 SVGEGT, per germline. The CDR3 extends over 12 amino acids. The CDR3 loop is CASSSGSQPQHF. The CDR3 DNA is TGTGCCAGCAGTTCGGGATCTCAGCCCCAGCATTTT.

This clone was counted between two and nine times. The chain is built from TRBV9 and TRBJ2-3, with 13 bases matching TRBD2. The CDR3 extends over 16 amino acids. The V gene's germline CDR1 is SGDLS and CDR2 YYNGEE. With 0 bases clipped from V and 6 bases from J, the junction kept 4 bases outside the gene matches. The CDR3 DNA reads TGTGCCAGCAGCGTAGGCACTAGCGGGGGGGCGGATACGCAGTATTTT. Protein product: CASSVGTSGGADTQYF.

The V call is TRBV7-3, the J call TRBJ2-1; possible D gene TRBD1, 7 bases. V lost 4 bases and J 7 bases, leaving 20 bases between the germline ends. Germline V lookup: CDR1 SGHTA, CDR2 FQGTGA. The CDR3 has 16 residues. The CDR3 coding sequence is TGTGCCAGCAGCTCTGAGGGGACAGTCCGGGGGAATGAGCAGTTCTTC. This codes for CASSSEGTVRGNEQFF.

In nucleotides, the CDR3 is TGTGCCAGCAGCTTCGGGGGGACTTCTGGAAACACCATATATTTT. It is translated as CASSFGGTSGNTIYF. The chain has TRBV3-1 (or the pseudogene TRBV3-2) and TRBJ1-3, with D maybe TRBD1 (5 bases). Germline V CDR1 and CDR2: LGHDT, YNNKEL (reference sequence). V was cut by 5 bases and J by 1 base, with 12 bases left in between. The CDR3 has 15 amino acids.

This clone showed up just a few times. This chain joins TRBV6-5 and TRBJ2-3, with D perhaps TRBD2 (6 bases). Trimming cost V 6 bases and J 2 bases, with 15 bases left between them. The length of the CDR3 is 15 residues. CDR1 MNHEY and CDR2 SVGAGI come from the germline V gene. The CDR3, as DNA: TGTGCCAGCAGCCTGTCGGGGGTCCTCACAGATACGCAGTATTTT. Translating it yields CASSLSGVLTDTQYF.

This clone was detected once. The rearrangement uses TRBV3-1 (or the pseudogene TRBV3-2) and TRBJ1-1, with D possibly TRBD1 on 5 matching bases. V lost 4 bases, J lost 5 bases, and 11 bases lay in between. Per the germline V gene, CDR1 is LGHDT and CDR2 is YNNKEL (reference sequence). The CDR3 contains 13 residues. In DNA, the CDR3 is TGTGCCAGCAGCCCCGGGGGAAGGACTGAAGCTTTCTTT. This encodes CASSPGGRTEAFF.

The count of this clone is one. A clone one base away is much larger, so this may be a read error. The CDR3 region is CVSSVEGTGNTIYF. The CDR3 region has the DNA TGTGTCAGCAGCGTAGAAGGGACAGGAAACACCATATATTTT. The chain couples TRBV9 to TRBJ1-3, with D possibly matching TRBD1 (6 bases). CDR3 length equals 14 residues. Germline values: CDR1 SGDLS, CDR2 YYNGEE.

This clone was found a few times. The V and J genes are TRBV19 and TRBJ1-2; no reliable D call. Per germline, CDR1 LNHDA and CDR2 SQIVND (reference sequence). The CDR3 length is 13 residues. V was pared by 5 bases and J by 7 bases, with 14 bases between. CDR3 in amino acids: CASSLMGESGYTF. In DNA, the CDR3 is TGTGCCAGTAGTCTTATGGGAGAGAGTGGCTACACCTTC.